This T cell receptor beta chain comes out of a study of blood T cell repertoires in COVID-19. About the study: Acute and convalescent COVID-19 specimens originated in the United States, Italy and Spain. Sources were T cells, B-cell-depleted T cells, or PBMCs; the material itself was cDNA or gDNA.

The germline V gene encodes CDR1 KGHDR and CDR2 SFDVKD. The CDR3 is 16 amino acids. V was clipped by 3 bases and J by 6 bases; unmatched bases: 7. In the source study's methods: Counts of nucleated cells, estimated from reference gene primer amplification, were obtained. The assay was immunoSEQ multiplex PCR, and TCRdb's table has in-frame clones only and misses some. For V, J and clone size, that table is used; D and trimming come from the DNA. This table has roughly 200,000 clones, approximately 80% appearing once. Seattle's enrolled individuals joined amid active infection and were then monitored longitudinally.

The chain has TRBV24-1 and TRBJ2-1, with TRBD2 identical over 10 bases. Sequences were obtained from peripheral blood. This receptor was taken from a woman between 40 and 55 years old with COVID-19, enrolled during active disease. The CDR3: CATSDPGLAEGNEQFF. The CDR3 DNA sequence: TGTGCCACCAGTGATCCCGGACTAGCGGAGGGCAATGAGCAGTTCTTC.